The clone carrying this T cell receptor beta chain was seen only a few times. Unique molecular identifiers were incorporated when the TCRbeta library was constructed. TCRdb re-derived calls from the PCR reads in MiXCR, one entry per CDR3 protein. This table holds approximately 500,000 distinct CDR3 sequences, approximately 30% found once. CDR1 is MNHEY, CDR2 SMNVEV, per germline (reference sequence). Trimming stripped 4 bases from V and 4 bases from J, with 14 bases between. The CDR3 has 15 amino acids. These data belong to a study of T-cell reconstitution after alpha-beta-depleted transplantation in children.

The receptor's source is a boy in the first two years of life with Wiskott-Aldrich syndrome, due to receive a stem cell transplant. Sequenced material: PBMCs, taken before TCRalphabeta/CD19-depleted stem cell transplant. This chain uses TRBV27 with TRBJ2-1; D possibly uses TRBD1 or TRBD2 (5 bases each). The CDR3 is CASSWSGTAYNEQFF. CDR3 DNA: TGTGCCAGCAGTTGGTCCGGGACGGCTTACAATGAGCAGTTCTTC.